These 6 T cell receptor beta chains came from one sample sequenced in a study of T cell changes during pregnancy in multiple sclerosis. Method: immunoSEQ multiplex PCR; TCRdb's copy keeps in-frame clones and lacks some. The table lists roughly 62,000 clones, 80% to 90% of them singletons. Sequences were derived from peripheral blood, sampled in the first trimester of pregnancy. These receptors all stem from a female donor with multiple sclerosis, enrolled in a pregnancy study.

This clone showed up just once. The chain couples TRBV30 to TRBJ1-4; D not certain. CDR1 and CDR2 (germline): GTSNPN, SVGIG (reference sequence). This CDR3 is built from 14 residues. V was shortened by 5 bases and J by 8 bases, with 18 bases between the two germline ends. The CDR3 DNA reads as TGTGCCTGGCACGACACGGGGTTGGGGGAAAAACTGTTTTTT. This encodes CAWHDTGLGEKLFF.

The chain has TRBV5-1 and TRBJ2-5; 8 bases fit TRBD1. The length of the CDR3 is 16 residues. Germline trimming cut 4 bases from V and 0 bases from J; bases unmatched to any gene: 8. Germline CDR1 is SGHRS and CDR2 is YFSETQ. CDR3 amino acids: CASSTGQAGYQETQYF. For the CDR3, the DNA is TGCGCCAGCAGCACGGGACAGGCGGGGTACCAAGAGACCCAGTACTTC.

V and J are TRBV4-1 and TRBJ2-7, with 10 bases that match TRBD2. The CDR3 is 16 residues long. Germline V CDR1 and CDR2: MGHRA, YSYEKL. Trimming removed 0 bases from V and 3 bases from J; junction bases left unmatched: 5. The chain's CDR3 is CASSQEASGSYYEQYF. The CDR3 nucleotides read TGCGCCAGCAGCCAAGAAGCTAGCGGGAGTTACTACGAGCAGTACTTC.

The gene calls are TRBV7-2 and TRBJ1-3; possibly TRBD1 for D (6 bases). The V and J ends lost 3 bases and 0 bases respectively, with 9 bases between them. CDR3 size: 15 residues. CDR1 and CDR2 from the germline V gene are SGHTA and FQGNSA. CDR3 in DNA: TGTGCCAGCAGCTTGATACAGGGCTCTGGAAACACCATATATTTT. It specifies CASSLIQGSGNTIYF.

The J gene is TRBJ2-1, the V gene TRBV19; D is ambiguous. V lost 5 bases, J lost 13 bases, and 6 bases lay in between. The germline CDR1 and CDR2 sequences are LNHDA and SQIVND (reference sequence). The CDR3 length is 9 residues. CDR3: CASSVIQFF. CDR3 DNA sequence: TGTGCCAGTAGTGTAATCCAGTTCTTC.

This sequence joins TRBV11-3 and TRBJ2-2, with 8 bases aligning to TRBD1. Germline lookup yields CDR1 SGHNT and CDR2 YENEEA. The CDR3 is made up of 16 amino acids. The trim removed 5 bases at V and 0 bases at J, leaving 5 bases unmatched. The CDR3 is CASSGRTGSNTGELFF. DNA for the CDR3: TGTGCCAGCAGCGGACGGACAGGGTCGAACACCGGGGAGCTGTTTTTT.